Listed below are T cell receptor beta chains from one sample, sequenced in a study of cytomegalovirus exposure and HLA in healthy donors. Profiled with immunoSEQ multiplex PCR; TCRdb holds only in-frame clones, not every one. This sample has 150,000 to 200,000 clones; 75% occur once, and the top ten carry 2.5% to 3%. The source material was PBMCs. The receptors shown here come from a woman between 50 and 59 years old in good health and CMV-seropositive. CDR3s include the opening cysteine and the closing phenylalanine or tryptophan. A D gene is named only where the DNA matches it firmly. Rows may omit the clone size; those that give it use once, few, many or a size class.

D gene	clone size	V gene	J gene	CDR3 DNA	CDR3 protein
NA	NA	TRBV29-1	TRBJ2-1	TGCAGCGTTACAGGACGCCAAAGTTGGGAGCAGTTCTTC	CSVTGRQSWEQFF
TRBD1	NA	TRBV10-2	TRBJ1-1	TGCGCCAGCAGGGGACAGGTTCAAACTGAAGCTTTCTTT	CASRGQVQTEAFF
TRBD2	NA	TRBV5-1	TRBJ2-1	TGCGCCAGCAGCCAAGGGGCTAGCGGGGCGCATGAGCAGTTCTTC	CASSQGASGAHEQFF
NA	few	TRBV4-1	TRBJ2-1	TGCGCCAGCAGCCAAAATACTAACAATGAGCAGTTCTTC	CASSQNTNNEQFF
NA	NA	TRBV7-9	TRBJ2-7	TGTGCCAGCAGCTTAGGAGGGGGTAGGGGCGAGCAGTACTTC	CASSLGGGRGEQYF
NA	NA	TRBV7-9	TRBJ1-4	TGTGCCAGCAGCCGCACTCGGTCCGCTAATGAAAAACTGTTTTTT	CASSRTRSANEKLFF
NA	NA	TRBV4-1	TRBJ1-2	TGCGCCAGCAGCCAAGATCCTATCGGGGTTGGAGGCTACACCTTC	CASSQDPIGVGGYTF
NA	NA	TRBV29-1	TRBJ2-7	TGCAGCGTTTTACAGGGTGGGGGCTACGAGCAGTACTTC	CSVLQGGGYEQYF
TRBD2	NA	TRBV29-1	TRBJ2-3	TGCAGCGTCGTAGCGGGGGCCGAGGGAGATACGCAGTATTTT	CSVVAGAEGDTQYF
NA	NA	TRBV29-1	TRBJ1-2	TGCAGCGTTGACTCCGGGTGTGGCTACGCCTTC	CSVDSGCGYAF
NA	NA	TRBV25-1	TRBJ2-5	TGTGCCAGCAGTGAAGGAGACCCGTACCAAGAGACCCAGTACTTC	CASSEGDPYQETQYF
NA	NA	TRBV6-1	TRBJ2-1	TGTGCCAGCACCGGACTGGCCCCTAGCTATGAGCAGTTCTTC	CASTGLAPSYEQFF
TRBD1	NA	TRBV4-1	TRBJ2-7	TGCGCCAGCAGCCTGGGACAGGGCTCCTACGAGCAGTACTTC	CASSLGQGSYEQYF
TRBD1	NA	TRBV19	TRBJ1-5	TGTGCCAGTAGTATAGATTCCGGGACAGGGGACAATCAGCCCCAGCATTTT	CASSIDSGTGDNQPQHF
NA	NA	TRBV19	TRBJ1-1	TGTGCCAGTAGTATTTACTCGGGAGGGGGGATAATGAACACTGAAGCTTTCTTT	CASSIYSGGGIMNTEAFF
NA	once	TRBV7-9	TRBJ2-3	TGTGCCAGCAGCCCCGGTCGGGGGAGGGGGGCCCCAGATACGCAGTATTTT	CASSPGRGRGAPDTQYF
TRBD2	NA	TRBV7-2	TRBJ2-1	TGTGCCAGCAGCGCCGGGACTAGCGAGTTTCATGAGCAGTTCTTC	CASSAGTSEFHEQFF
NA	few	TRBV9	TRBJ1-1	TGTGCCAGCAGCCCCCGGACAGTGAACACTGAAGCTTTCTTT	CASSPRTVNTEAFF
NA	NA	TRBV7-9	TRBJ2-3	TGTGCCAGCAGCCGAGGCCGGTATGGGGGCAGCACAGATACGCAGTATTTT	CASSRGRYGGSTDTQYF
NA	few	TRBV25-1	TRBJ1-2	TGTGCCAGCAGTGCAGGGTCGGGGGGTAACACCTTC	CASSAGSGGNTF
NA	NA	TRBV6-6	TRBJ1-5	TGTGCCAGCAGTTACGACAGGAGAAATCAGCCCCAGCATTTT	CASSYDRRNQPQHF